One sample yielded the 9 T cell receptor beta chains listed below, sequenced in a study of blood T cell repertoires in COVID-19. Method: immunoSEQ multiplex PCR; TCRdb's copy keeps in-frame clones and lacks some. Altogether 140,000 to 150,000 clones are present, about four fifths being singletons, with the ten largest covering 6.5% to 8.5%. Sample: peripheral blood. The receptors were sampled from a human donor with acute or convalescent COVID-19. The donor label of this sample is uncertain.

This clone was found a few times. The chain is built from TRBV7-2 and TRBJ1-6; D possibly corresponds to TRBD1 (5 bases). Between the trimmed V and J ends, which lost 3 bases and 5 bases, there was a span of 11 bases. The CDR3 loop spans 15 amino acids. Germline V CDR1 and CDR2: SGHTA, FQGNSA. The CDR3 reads CASSFQGNNNSPLHF. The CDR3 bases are TGTGCCAGCAGCTTCCAGGGAAATAATAATTCACCCCTCCACTTT.

The CDR3 DNA reads TGTGCCAGTACACTAAGGACAGGGGGTATGGCTGAAGCTTTCTTT. Translating it yields CASTLRTGGMAEAFF. V and J are TRBV19 and TRBJ1-1, with 10 bases lining up with TRBD1. The ends lost 7 bases at V and 6 bases at J; junction bases unmatched: 11. This CDR3 contains 15 residues. Per germline, CDR1 LNHDA and CDR2 SQIVND (reference sequence).

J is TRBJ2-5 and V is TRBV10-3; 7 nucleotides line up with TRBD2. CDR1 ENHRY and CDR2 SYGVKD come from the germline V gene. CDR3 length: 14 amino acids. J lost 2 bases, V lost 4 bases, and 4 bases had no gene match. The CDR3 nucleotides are TGTGCCATCAGTGGGGGGGGTATACAAGAGACCCAGTACTTC. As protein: CAISGGGIQETQYF.

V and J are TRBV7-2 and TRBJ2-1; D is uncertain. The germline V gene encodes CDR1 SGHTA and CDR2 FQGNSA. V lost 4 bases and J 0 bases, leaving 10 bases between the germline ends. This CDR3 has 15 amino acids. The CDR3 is CASSSTWVSYNEQFF. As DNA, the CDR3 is TGTGCCAGCAGCTCGACTTGGGTCTCCTACAATGAGCAGTTCTTC.

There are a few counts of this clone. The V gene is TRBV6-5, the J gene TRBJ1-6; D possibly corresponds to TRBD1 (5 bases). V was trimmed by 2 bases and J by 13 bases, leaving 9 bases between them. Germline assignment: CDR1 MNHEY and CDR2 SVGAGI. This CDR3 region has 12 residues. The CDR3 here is CASSYTGGPLHF. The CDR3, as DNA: TGTGCCAGCAGTTACACGGGGGGTCCCCTCCACTTT.

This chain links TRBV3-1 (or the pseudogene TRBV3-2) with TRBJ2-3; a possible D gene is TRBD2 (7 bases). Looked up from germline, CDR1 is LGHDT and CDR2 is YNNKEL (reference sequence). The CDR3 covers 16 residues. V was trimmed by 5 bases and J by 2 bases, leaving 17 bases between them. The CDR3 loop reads CASSSGGGGNTDTQYF. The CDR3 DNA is TGTGCCAGCAGCTCCGGGGGAGGGGGGAACACAGATACGCAGTATTTT.

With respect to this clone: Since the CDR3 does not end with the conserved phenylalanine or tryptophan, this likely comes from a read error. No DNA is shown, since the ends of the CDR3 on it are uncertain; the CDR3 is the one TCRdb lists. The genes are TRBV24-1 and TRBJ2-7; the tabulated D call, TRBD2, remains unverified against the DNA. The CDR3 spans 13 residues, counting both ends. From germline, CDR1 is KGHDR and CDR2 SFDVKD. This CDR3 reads CATNLLGVAALGP.

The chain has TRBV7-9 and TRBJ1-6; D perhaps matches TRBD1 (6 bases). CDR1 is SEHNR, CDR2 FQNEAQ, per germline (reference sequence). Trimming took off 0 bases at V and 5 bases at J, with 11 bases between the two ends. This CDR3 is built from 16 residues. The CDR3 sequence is CASSLAQTGNNSPLHF. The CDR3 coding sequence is TGTGCCAGCAGCTTAGCCCAAACAGGGAATAATTCACCCCTCCACTTT.

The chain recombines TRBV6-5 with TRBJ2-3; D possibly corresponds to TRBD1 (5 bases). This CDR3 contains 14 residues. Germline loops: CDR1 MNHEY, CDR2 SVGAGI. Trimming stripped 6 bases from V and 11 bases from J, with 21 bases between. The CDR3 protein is CASRGSHQGKGQYF. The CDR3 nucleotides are TGTGCCAGCAGAGGCTCTCATCAGGGTAAGGGGCAGTATTTT.